This T cell receptor beta chain originates from a study of response to subunit inactivated influenza vaccine. TCRdb used MiXCR to reprocess the RT-PCR reads, holding one entry per CDR3 protein. The sample includes about 700,000 distinct CDR3 sequences, roughly 14% of them seen just once. This clonotype was picked up a small number of times. This CDR3 spans 16 amino acids. V gave up 4 bases and J gave up 0 bases, with 15 bases separating them. The germline CDR1 and CDR2 sequences are SGHKS and YYEKEE (reference sequence). Sequencing was performed on PBMCs from blood, taken 14 to 15 days before vaccination. The TCR originated in a man over 45 who received an inactivated influenza vaccine. V is TRBV5-5 and J is TRBJ2-3; tentative D call: TRBD2 (6 bases). Written as DNA, the CDR3 is TGTGCCAGCAGCCCGGAGGGTAGTGCTAGCACAGATACGCAGTATTTT. Its protein is CASSPEGSASTDTQYF.